This T cell receptor beta chain originates from a study of patients and donors after allogeneic stem cell transplantation. V was trimmed by 4 bases and J by 0 bases, leaving 12 bases between them. The CDR3 loop spans 15 amino acids. From germline, CDR1 is LGHDT and CDR2 YNNKEL (reference sequence). This clonotype was counted between two and nine times. In TCRdb, the RT-PCR reads were re-called with MiXCR into one record per CDR3 protein. The top ten hold around 7.2% of the sample, which has hundreds of thousands of distinct CDR3 sequences, 16% seen once. The rearrangement joins TRBV3-1 to TRBJ2-5; D is uncertain. This receptor was taken from a human donor who was either an allogeneic HSCT recipient or a stem cell or donor lymphocyte infusion donor (not recorded which). It is not recorded whose cells these are; they may come from a transplant donor. The specimen sequenced was blood, either unsorted or a sorted T cell fraction (not recorded which). The CDR3 here is CASSPPLADQETQYF. CDR3 nucleotide sequence: TGTGCCAGCAGCCCCCCGTTGGCTGACCAAGAGACCCAGTACTTC.